This T cell receptor beta chain was found in a study of blood T cell repertoires in COVID-19. This table comes from immunoSEQ multiplex PCR, and its TCRdb copy is limited to in-frame clones, with some not included. The table records approximately 240,000 clones, about nine tenths of them present only once. The TCR originated in a woman between 18 and 29 years old who had recovered from COVID-19. The sample was PBMCs or T cells enriched from blood (not recorded which).

The CDR3 reads CATKPTGGTQPQHF. CDR3 coding DNA: TGTGCCACCAAACCGACAGGGGGAACTCAGCCCCAGCATTTT. J is TRBJ1-5 and V is TRBV19, with 9 bases matching TRBD1. Germline-derived CDR1 and CDR2 are LNHDA and SQIVND (reference sequence). V gave up 10 bases and J gave up 6 bases; unmatched junction bases: 10. The length of the CDR3 is 14 residues. Variable domain in full (rest from reference TRBV19 and TRBJ1-5): DGGITQSPKYLFRKEGQNVTLSCEQNLNHDAMYWYRQDPGQGLRLIYYSQIVNDFQKGDIAEGYSVSREKKESFPLTVTSAQKNPTAFYLCATKPTGGTQPQHFGDGTRLSIL.